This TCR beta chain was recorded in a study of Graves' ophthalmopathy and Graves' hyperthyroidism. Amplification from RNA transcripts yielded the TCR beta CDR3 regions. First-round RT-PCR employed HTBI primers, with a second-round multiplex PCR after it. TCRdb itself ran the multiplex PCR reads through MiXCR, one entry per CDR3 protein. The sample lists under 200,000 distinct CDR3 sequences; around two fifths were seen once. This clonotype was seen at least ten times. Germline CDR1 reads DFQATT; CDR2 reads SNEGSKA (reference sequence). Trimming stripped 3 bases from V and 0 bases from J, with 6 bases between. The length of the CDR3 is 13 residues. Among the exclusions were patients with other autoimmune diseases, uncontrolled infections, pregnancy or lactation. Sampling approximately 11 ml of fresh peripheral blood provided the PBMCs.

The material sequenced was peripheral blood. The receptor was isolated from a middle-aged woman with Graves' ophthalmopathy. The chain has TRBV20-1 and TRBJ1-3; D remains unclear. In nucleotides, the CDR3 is TGCAGTGCTAGGAGGAACTCTGGAAACACCATATATTTT. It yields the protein CSARRNSGNTIYF.